This is a list of T cell receptor beta chains from one sample in a study of cytomegalovirus exposure and HLA in healthy donors. Generated by immunoSEQ multiplex PCR, the TCRdb table keeps only in-frame clones and is missing some. The table has roughly 60,000 clones, 90% to 97% seen once; the top ten hold 1% to 1.5%. The sample taken for sequencing was PBMCs. The receptors stem from a young woman in good health and CMV-seronegative. Both conserved end residues are part of each CDR3. The order of the fields is J gene, D gene, clone size, V gene, CDR3 protein, CDR3 DNA. A D gene is named only where the DNA matches it firmly. Rows give clone size only sometimes, using once, few, many, or a class for an expanded clone.

>TRBJ2-7|NA|once|TRBV6-1
CASSGGKRGEQYF
TGTGCCAGCAGTGGTGGCAAGCGAGGGGAGCAGTACTTC
>TRBJ2-3|NA|NA|TRBV28
CASTRQALRQTDTQYF
TGTGCCAGCACCAGACAGGCCCTGAGGCAGACAGATACGCAGTATTTT
>TRBJ2-1|TRBD2|NA|TRBV6-1
CASSVLAGGHNEQFF
TGTGCCAGCAGTGTTTTAGCGGGGGGACACAATGAGCAGTTCTTC
>TRBJ2-5|TRBD2|NA|TRBV5-6
CASSLVLAGSWETQYF
TGTGCCAGCAGCTTGGTGCTAGCGGGGTCTTGGGAGACCCAGTACTTC
>TRBJ2-1|TRBD1|NA|TRBV19
CASSSIAGTALGDGQFF
TGTGCCAGTAGCAGTATAGCTGGGACAGCCCTGGGTGATGGGCAGTTCTTC
>TRBJ2-5|NA|NA|TRBV12-2
CASRSRRGGQYF
TGTGCAAGTCGCTCCCGACGGGGTGGCCAGTACTTC
>TRBJ2-1|TRBD2|NA|TRBV28
CASSLAGGRDEQFF
TGTGCCAGCAGTTTAGCGGGGGGCAGAGATGAGCAGTTCTTC
>TRBJ2-7|NA|NA|TRBV6-6
CASSYDQGTYEQYF
TGTGCCAGCAGTTACGATCAGGGGACCTACGAGCAGTACTTC
>TRBJ2-7|NA|NA|TRBV18
CASSPGSLGEQYF
TGTGCCAGCTCACCAGGGAGTTTGGGCGAGCAGTACTTC
>TRBJ1-4|TRBD1|once|TRBV6-6
CASSYTTGGVEKLFF
TGTGCCAGCAGTTACACGACAGGGGGCGTTGAAAAACTGTTTTTT
>TRBJ2-7|NA|once|TRBV18
CASSPPHTDNAYEQYF
TGTGCCAGCTCACCACCCCACACAGATAATGCCTACGAGCAGTACTTC
>TRBJ2-1|TRBD2|NA|TRBV5-6
CASSLVLAGHNEQFF
TGTGCCAGCAGCTTGGTACTAGCGGGCCACAATGAGCAGTTCTTC
>TRBJ1-2|TRBD1|NA|TRBV6-6
CASSRDRVGYGYTF
TGTGCCAGCAGCCGAGACAGGGTGGGCTATGGCTACACCTTC
>TRBJ1-5|NA|NA|TRBV6-5
CASSWRGDQPQHF
TGTGCCAGCAGTTGGCGGGGCGATCAGCCCCAGCATTTT